The next 8 T cell receptor beta chains were all read from a single sample in a study of blood T cell repertoires in COVID-19 (dated by TCRdb to 2020 to 2022). Library construction relied on the immunoSEQ multiplex PCR assay. TCRdb mirrors the immuneACCESS table, restricted to in-frame sequences. Some clones are absent from its copies; in checked studies, under half trace to an unresolved V gene, and the reason for the others is unknown. Here the sample has some 150,000 clones; more than 65% occur a single time. Of the sample, 4% is held by the ten largest clones. Sequenced: peripheral blood. All receptors come from a woman aged 60-70 years with acute or convalescent COVID-19.

V is TRBV3-1 (or the pseudogene TRBV3-2) and J is TRBJ2-1; unclear D gene. This CDR3 comprises 14 residues. Germline V gene lookup returns CDR1 LGHDT and CDR2 YNNKEL (reference sequence). Trimming cost V 6 bases and J 2 bases, with 11 bases left between them. The CDR3 protein is CASSGLQTYNEQFF. CDR3 DNA sequence: TGTGCCAGCAGTGGGCTACAAACCTACAATGAGCAGTTCTTC.

The chain links TRBV6-4 to TRBJ2-1; TRBD2 matches 7 bases. V gave up 3 bases and J gave up 14 bases; unmatched junction bases: 16. Germline-derived CDR1 and CDR2 are MRHNA and SNTAGT. The CDR3 sequence is 15 residues long. CDR3 bases: TGTGCCAGCAGTGAGAGGGGCGTTAGCGGGTCTTCGAAGTTCTTC. Its protein is CASSERGVSGSSKFF.

The J gene is TRBJ1-2, the V gene TRBV6-1; D not resolved. With 0 bases removed from V and 4 bases from J, the gap between germline ends came to 12 bases. This CDR3 comprises 15 residues. Germline assignment: CDR1 MNHNS and CDR2 SASEGT. The CDR3 protein is CASSEASGSSYGYTF. For the CDR3, the DNA is TGTGCCAGCAGTGAAGCTAGTGGGTCTAGCTATGGCTACACCTTC.

The chain is built from TRBV3-1 (or the pseudogene TRBV3-2) and TRBJ2-1; TRBD2 aligns across 7 bases. Germline-derived CDR1 and CDR2 are LGHDT and YNNKEL (reference sequence). Trimming cost V 2 bases and J 0 bases; bases outside gene matches: 7. The CDR3 has 17 residues. The chain's CDR3 is CASSQSVAGASYNEQFF. CDR3 sequence (DNA): TGTGCCAGCAGCCAATCCGTGGCGGGAGCCTCCTACAATGAGCAGTTCTTC.

The rearrangement links TRBV3-1 (or the pseudogene TRBV3-2) to TRBJ2-3, with 13 bases aligning to TRBD2. Germline assignment: CDR1 LGHDT and CDR2 YNNKEL (reference sequence). CDR3 size: 17 residues. J gave up 8 bases and V 3 bases, and 11 bases lay outside the gene matches. CDR3 DNA sequence: TGTGCCAGCAGCCATGTGGGACTAGCGGGATCCGGGGGTACGCAGTATTTT. Translation: CASSHVGLAGSGGTQYF.

The genes are TRBV28 and TRBJ1-6, with D possibly matching TRBD1 (5 bases). In germline, CDR1 is MDHEN, CDR2 SYDVKM. The ends were cut back, 2 bases at V and 0 bases at J, with 5 bases in the middle. The CDR3 runs 15 residues. The CDR3: CASSLDSSYNSPLHF. The CDR3 DNA sequence: TGTGCCAGCAGTTTAGACAGCTCCTATAATTCACCCCTCCACTTT.

This clone was observed once. The V and J genes are TRBV7-8 and TRBJ2-5, with TRBD1 as a possible D gene (6 bases). The CDR3 covers 19 residues. Germline assignment: CDR1 SGHVS and CDR2 FQNEAQ. Trimming took 3 bases from V and 3 from J, leaving 26 bases between them. The DNA for the CDR3 is TGTGCCAGCAGCTTCCTCGGATGGGCAGGGGCGTCCGAAAAAGAGACCCAGTACTTC. Encoded protein: CASSFLGWAGASEKETQYF.

The gene calls are TRBV4-1 and TRBJ1-4; no reliable D call. The CDR3 is 12 residues long. Germline assignment: CDR1 MGHRA and CDR2 YSYEKL. V was trimmed by 4 bases and J by 7 bases, leaving 7 bases between them. CDR3 residues: CASSLGPEKLFF. The CDR3 nucleotides read TGCGCCAGCAGCCTCGGTCCTGAAAAACTGTTTTTT.